This entry is about one TCR beta chain. Its specificity is not known. The data stem from a study of cytomegalovirus exposure and HLA in healthy donors. Overall study results and limits: Donor immune exposure was known only as CMV serostatus. Another analysis was done later, and it associated around 15,000 TCR beta sequences with HLA alleles at 0.05 false discovery rate.

Trimming took 2 bases from V and 2 from J; bases not matched to a gene: 3. CDR1 is SGHRS and CDR2 is YFSETQ in the germline V gene. CDR3 length equals 14 residues. Amplification used 60 Vbeta primers and 13 Jbeta primers. The repertoire was sequenced with immunoSEQ multiplex PCR; TCRdb's copy has only in-frame clones and lacks some. The sample yields 150,000 or so clones, 65% to 75% seen once. Sequencing was done on a sample of PBMCs. The clonotype originates from a girl under 18 in good health and CMV-seronegative. The V gene is TRBV5-1, the J gene TRBJ2-7, with TRBD1 matching over 8 bases. The CDR3 is CASSLGTGAYEQYF. For the CDR3, the DNA is TGCGCCAGCAGCTTAGGGACAGGAGCCTACGAGCAGTACTTC.